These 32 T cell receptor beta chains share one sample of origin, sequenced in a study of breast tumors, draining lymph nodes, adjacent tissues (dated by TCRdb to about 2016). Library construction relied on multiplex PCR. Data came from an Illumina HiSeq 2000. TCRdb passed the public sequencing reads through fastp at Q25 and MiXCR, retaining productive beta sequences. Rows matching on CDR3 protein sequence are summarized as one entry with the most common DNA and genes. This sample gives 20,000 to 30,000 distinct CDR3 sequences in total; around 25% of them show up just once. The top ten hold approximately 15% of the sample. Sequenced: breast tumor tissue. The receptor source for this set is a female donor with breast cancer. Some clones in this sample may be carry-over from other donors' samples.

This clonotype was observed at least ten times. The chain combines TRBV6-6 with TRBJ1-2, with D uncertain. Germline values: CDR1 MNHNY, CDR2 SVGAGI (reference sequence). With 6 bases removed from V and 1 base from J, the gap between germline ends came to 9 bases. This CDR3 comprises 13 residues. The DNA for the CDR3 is TGTGCCAGCAGCCCCTTGGGTAACTATGGCTACACCTTC. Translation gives CASSPLGNYGYTF.

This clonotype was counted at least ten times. This CDR3 reads CASSWGARQGDTGELFF. The CDR3 DNA is TGCGCCAGCAGCTGGGGGGCGAGACAGGGAGACACCGGGGAGCTGTTTTTT. The V gene is TRBV5-1, the J gene TRBJ2-2; possible D gene TRBD1, 7 bases. Germline V gene data show CDR1 as SGHRS and CDR2 as YFSETQ. The CDR3 length is 17 residues. V lost 3 bases and J 3 bases, leaving 18 bases between the germline ends.

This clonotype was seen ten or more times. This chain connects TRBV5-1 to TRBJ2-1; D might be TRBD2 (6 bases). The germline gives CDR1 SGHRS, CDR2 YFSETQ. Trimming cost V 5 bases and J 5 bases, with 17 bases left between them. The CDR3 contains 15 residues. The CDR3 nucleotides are TGCGCCAGCAGGGAGGGACGGACTGTCCACAATGAGCAGTTCTTC. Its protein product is CASREGRTVHNEQFF.

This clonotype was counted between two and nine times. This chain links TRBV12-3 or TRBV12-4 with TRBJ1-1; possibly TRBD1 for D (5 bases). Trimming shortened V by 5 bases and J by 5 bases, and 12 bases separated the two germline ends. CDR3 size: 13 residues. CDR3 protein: CASSDPGGTEAFF. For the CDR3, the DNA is TGTGCCAGCAGTGACCCCGGGGGAACTGAAGCTTTCTTT.

The CDR3 nucleotides are TGCAGCGTAATCGCGCAGTTGAACACTGAAGCTTTCTTT. Translating gives CSVIAQLNTEAFF. The chain joins TRBV29-1 to TRBJ1-1; D is undetermined. The CDR3 is 13 residues long. In germline, CDR1 is SQVTM, CDR2 ANQGSEA. V lost 6 bases and J 0 bases, leaving 11 bases between the germline ends.

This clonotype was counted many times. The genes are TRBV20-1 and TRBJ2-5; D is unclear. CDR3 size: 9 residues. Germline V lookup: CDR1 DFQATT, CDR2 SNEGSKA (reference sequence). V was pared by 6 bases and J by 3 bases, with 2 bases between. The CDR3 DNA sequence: TGCAGTGCAAAAGAGACCCAGTACTTC. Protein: CSAKETQYF.

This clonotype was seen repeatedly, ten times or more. The CDR3 DNA is TGTGCCAGCAGCCCCTCCTACGAGCAGTACTTC. Encoded protein: CASSPSYEQYF. The rearrangement joins TRBV6-1 to TRBJ2-7, with D unclear. Trimming pared 6 bases from V and 0 bases from J, leaving 3 bases between. Germline loops: CDR1 MNHNS, CDR2 SASEGT. CDR3 length: 11 amino acids.

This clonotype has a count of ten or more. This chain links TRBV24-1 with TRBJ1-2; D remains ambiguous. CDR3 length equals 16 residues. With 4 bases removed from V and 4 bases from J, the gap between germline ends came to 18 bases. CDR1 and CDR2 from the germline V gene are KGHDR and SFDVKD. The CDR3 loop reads CATSDPDLTKGYGYTF. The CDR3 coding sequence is TGTGCCACCAGTGACCCCGACCTTACCAAGGGCTATGGCTACACCTTC.

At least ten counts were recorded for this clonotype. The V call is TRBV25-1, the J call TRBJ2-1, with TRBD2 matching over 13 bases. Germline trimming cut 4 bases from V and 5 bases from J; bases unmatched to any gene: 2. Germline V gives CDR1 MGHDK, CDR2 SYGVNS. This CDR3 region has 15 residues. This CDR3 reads CASSGGTSGNNEQFF. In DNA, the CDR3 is TGTGCCAGCAGTGGAGGGACTAGCGGGAACAATGAGCAGTTCTTC.

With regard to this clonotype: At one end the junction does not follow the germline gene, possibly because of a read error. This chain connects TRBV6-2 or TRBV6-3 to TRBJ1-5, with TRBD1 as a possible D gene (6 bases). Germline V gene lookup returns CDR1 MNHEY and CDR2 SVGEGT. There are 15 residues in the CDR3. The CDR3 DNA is TGTGCCAGCAGTTTGCAGGGGATTAGCGATCAGCCCCAGCATTTT. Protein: CASSLQGISDQPQHF.

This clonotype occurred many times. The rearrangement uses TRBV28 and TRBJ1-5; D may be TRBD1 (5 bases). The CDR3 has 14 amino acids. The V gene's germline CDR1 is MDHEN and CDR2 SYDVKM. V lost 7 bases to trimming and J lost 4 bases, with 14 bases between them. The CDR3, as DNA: TGTGCCAGCACGGGGGTGGGGGGGAATCAGCCCCAGCATTTT. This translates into CASTGVGGNQPQHF.

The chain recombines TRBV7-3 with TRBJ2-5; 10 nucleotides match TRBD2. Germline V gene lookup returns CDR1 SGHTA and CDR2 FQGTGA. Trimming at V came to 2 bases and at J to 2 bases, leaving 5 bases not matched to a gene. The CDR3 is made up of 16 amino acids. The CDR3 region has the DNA TGTGCCAGCAGCTTAGGAGCGGGAGGGATACAAGAGACCCAGTACTTC. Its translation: CASSLGAGGIQETQYF.

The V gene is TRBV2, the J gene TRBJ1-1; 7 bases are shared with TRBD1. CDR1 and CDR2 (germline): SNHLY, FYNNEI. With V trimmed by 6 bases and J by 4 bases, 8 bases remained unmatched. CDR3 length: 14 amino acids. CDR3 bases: TGTGCCAGCAGGTCGACAGGGATGGGCACTGAAGCTTTCTTT. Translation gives CASRSTGMGTEAFF.

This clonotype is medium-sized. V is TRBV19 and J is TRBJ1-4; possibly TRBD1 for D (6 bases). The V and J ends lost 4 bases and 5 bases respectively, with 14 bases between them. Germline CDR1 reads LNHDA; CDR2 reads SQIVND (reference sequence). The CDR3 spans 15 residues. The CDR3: CASSTQGRGNEKLFF. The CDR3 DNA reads TGTGCCAGTAGTACACAGGGACGCGGGAATGAAAAACTGTTTTTT.

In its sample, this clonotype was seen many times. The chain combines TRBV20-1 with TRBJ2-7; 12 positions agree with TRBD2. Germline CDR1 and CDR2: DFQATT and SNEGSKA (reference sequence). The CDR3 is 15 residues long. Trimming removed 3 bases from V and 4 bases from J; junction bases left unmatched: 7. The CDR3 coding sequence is TGCAGTGCTAGGGCACTAGCGGGAGGTGGTTACGAGCAGTACTTC. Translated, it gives CSARALAGGGYEQYF.

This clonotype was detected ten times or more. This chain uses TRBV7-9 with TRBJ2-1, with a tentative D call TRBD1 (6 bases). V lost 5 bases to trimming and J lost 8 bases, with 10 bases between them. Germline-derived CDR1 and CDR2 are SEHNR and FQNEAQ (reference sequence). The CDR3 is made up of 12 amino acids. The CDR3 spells CASSPRGDEQFF. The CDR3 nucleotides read TGTGCCAGCAGCCCCAGGGGCGATGAGCAGTTCTTC. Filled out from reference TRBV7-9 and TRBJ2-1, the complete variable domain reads DTGVSQNPRHKITKRGQNVTFRCDPISEHNRLYWYRQTLGQGPEFLTYFQNEAQLEKSRLLSDRFSAERPKGSFSTLEIQRTEQGDSAMYLCASSPRGDEQFFGPGTRLTVL.

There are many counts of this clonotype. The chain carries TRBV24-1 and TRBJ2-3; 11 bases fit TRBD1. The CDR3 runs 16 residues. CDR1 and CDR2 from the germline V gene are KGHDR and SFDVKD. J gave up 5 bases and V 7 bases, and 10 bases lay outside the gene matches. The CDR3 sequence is CATSDPGTGGRDTQYF. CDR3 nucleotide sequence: TGTGCCACCAGCGACCCCGGGACAGGGGGTAGAGATACGCAGTATTTT.

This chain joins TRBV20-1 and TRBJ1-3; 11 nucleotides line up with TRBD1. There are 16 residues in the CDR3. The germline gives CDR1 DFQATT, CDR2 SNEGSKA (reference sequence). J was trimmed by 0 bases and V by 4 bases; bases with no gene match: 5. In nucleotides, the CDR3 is TGCAGTGCTACCGCCGGGACAGGGGGCTCTGGAAACACCATATATTTT. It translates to CSATAGTGGSGNTIYF.

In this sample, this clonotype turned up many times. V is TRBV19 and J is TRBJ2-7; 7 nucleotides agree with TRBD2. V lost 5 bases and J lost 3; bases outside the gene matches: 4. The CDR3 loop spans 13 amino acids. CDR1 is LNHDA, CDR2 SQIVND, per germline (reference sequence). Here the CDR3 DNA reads TGTGCCAGTAGTCTAGCGGATGACTACGAGCAGTACTTC. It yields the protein CASSLADDYEQYF.

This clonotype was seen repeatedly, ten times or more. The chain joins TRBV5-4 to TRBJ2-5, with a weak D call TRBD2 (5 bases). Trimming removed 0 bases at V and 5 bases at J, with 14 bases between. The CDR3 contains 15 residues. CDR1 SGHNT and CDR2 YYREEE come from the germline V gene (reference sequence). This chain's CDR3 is CASSLASGRVETQYF. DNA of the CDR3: TGTGCCAGCAGCTTGGCCAGCGGAAGGGTGGAGACCCAGTACTTC.

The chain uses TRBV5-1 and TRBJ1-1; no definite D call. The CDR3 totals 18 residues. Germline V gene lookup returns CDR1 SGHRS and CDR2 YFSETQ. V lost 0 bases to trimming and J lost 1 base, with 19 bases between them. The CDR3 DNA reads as TGCGCCAGCAGCTTGGGTATGGGAGACACGGGCCGGAACACTGAAGCTTTCTTT. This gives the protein CASSLGMGDTGRNTEAFF.

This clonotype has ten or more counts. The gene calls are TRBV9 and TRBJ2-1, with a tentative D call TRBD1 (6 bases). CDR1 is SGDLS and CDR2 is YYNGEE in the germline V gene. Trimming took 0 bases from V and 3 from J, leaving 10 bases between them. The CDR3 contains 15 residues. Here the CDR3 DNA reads TGTGCCAGCAGCGTAGAAACAGGGAACTACAATGAGCAGTTCTTC. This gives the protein CASSVETGNYNEQFF.

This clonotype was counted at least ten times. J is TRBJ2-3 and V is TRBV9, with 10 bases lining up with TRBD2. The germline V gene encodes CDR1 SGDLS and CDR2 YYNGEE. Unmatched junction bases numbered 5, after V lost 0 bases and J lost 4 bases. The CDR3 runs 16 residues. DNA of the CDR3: TGTGCCAGCAGCGTAGATCCTAGCGGGAGCTCAGATACGCAGTATTTT. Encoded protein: CASSVDPSGSSDTQYF.

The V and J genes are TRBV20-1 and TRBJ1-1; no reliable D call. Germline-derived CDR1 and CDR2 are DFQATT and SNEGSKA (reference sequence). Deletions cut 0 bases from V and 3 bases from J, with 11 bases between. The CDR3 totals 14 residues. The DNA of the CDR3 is TGCAGTGCTAGAGATCACCACAGCGACACTGAAGCTTTCTTT. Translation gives CSARDHHSDTEAFF.

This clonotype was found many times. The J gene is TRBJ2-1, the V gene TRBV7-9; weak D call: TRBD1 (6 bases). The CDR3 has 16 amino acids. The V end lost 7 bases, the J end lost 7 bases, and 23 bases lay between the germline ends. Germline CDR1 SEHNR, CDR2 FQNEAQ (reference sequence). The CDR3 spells CASTRTAHTPLNEQFF. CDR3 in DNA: TGTGCCAGCACAAGGACAGCCCATACCCCCCTAAATGAGCAGTTCTTC.

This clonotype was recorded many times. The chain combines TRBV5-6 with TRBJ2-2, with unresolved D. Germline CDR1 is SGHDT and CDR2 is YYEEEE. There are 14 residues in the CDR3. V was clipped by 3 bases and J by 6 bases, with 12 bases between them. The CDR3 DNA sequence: TGTGCCAGCAGCTACTGGGGTTTGGCCGGGGAGCTGTTTTTT. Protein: CASSYWGLAGELFF.

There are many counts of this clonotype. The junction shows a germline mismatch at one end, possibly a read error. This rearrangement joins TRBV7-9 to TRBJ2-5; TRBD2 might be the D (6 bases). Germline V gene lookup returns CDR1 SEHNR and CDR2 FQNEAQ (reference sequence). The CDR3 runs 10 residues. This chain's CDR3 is CASSFPGTVF. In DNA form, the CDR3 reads TGTGCCAGCAGCTTTCCCGGGACTGTCTTC.

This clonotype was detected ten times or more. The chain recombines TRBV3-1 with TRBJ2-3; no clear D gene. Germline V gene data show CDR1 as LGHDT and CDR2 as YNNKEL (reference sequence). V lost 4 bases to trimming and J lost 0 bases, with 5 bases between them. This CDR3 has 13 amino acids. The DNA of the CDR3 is TGTGCCAGCAGCCCCCCCAGCACAGATACGCAGTATTTT. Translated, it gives CASSPPSTDTQYF.

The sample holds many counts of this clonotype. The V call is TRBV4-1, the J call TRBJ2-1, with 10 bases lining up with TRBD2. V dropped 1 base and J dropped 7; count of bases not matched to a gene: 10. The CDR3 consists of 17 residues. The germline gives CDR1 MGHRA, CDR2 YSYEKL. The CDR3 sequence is CASSQALAGGMGNEQFF. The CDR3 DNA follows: TGCGCCAGCAGCCAAGCTTTAGCGGGAGGTATGGGGAATGAGCAGTTCTTC.

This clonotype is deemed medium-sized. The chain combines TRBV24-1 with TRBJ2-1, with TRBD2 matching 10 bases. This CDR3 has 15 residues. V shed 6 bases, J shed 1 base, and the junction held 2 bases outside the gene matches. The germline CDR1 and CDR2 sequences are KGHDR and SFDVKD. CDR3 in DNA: TGTGCCACCAGTTCTAGCGGGGGATCCTACAATGAGCAGTTCTTC. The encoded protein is CATSSSGGSYNEQFF.

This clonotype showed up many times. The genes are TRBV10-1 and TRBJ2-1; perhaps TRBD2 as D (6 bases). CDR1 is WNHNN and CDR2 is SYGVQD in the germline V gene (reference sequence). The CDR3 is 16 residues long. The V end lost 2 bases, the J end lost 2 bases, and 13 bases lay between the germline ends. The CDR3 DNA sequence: TGCGCCAGCAGTGAGCGGGGGATGCGGACCTACAATGAGCAGTTCTTC. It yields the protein CASSERGMRTYNEQFF.

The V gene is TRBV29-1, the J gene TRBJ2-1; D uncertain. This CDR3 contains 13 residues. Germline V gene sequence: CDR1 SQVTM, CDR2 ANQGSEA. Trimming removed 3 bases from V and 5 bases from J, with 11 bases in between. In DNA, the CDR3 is TGCAGCGTTGAGCCAGGCAGAAACAATGAGCAGTTCTTC. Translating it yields CSVEPGRNNEQFF.